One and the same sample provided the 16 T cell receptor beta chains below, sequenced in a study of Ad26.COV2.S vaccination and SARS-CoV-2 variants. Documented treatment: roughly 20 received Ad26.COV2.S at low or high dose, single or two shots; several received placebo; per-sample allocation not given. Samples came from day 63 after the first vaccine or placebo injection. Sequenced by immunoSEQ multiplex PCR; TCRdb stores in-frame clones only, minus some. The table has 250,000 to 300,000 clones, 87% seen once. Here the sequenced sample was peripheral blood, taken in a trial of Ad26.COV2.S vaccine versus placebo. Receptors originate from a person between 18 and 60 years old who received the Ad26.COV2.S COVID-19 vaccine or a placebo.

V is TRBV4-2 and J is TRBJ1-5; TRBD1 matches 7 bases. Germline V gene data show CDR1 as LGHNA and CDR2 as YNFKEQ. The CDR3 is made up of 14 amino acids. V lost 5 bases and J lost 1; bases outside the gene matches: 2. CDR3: CASSLQGSNQPQHF. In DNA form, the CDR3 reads TGTGCCAGCAGCTTACAGGGGAGCAATCAGCCCCAGCATTTT.

The CDR3 DNA is TGTGCCACCTTCCCGGGGGGAGCGAACACCGGGGAGCTGTTTTTT. It specifies CATFPGGANTGELFF. The rearrangement uses TRBV6-5 and TRBJ2-2; 7 bases align to TRBD2. Germline V gives CDR1 MNHEY, CDR2 SVGAGI. V was clipped by 10 bases and J by 0 bases; unmatched bases: 8. The CDR3 spans 15 residues.

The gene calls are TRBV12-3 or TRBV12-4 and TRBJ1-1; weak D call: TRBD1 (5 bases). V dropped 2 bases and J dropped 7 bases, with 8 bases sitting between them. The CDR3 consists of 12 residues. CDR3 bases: TGTGCCAGCAGTTTAAGTAGGGGTGAAGCTTTCTTT. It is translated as CASSLSRGEAFF.

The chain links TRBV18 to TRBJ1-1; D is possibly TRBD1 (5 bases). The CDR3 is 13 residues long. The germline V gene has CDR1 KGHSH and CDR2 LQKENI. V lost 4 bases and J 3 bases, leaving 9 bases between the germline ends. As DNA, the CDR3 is TGTGCCAGCTCACTCGGGGGGGACACTGAAGCTTTCTTT. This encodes CASSLGGDTEAFF.

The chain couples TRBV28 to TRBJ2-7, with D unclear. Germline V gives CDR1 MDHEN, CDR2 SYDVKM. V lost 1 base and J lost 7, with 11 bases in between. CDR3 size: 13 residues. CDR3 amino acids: CASSLSSLGEQYF. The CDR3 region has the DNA TGTGCCAGCAGTTTATCCTCGCTGGGGGAGCAGTACTTC.

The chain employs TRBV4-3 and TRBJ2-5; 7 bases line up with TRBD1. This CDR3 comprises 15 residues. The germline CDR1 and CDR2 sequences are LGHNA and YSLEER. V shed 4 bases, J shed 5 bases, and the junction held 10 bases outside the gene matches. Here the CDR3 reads CASSRLTGAGETQYF. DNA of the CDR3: TGCGCCAGCAGCCGCCTCACAGGGGCTGGCGAGACCCAGTACTTC.

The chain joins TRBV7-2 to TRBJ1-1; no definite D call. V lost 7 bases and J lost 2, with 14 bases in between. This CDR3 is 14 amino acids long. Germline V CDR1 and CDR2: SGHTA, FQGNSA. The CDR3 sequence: CASTLSGFNTEAFF. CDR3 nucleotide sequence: TGTGCCAGCACCCTTAGTGGGTTTAACACTGAAGCTTTCTTT.

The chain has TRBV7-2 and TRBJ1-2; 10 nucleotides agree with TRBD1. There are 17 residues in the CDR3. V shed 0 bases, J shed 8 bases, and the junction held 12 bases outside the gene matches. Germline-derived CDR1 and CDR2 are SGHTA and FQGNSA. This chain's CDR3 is CASSLAQGQGKTGGYTF. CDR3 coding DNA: TGTGCCAGCAGCTTAGCCCAGGGACAGGGGAAAACGGGAGGCTACACCTTC.

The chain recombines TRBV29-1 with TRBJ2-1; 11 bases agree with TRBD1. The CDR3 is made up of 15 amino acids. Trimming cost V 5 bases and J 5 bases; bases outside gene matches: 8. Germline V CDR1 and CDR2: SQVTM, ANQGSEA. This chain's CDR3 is CSVFGQGATHNEQFF. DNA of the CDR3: TGCAGCGTTTTCGGACAGGGGGCGACACACAATGAGCAGTTCTTC.

In DNA form, the CDR3 reads TGTGCCAGCAGCTTAGGCCGAGCGGGAGCGGAGACCCAGTACTTC. It encodes CASSLGRAGAETQYF. The V gene is TRBV7-2, the J gene TRBJ2-5, with 8 positions matching TRBD2. Losses at the gene ends were 1 base for V and 5 bases for J; bases not matched to a gene: 6. The CDR3 extends over 15 amino acids. Germline CDR1 SGHTA, CDR2 FQGNSA.

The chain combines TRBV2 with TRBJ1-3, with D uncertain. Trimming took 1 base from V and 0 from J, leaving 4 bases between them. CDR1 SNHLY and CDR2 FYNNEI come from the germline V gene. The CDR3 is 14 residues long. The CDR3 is CASSEGVSGNTIYF. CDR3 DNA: TGTGCCAGCAGTGAAGGGGTCTCTGGAAACACCATATATTTT.

The CDR3 sequence is CASSEVGKETQYF. Written as DNA, the CDR3 is TGCGCCAGCAGTGAAGTGGGGAAAGAGACCCAGTACTTC. The chain uses TRBV10-2 and TRBJ2-5, with D unresolved. The V end lost 3 bases, the J end lost 3 bases, and 8 bases lay between the germline ends. Per germline, CDR1 WSHSY and CDR2 SAAADI. There are 13 residues in the CDR3.

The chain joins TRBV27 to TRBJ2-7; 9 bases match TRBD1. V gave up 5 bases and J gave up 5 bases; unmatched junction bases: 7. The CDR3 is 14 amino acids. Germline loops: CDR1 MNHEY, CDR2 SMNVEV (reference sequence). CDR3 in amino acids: CASSPQGARNEQYF. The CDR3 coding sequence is TGTGCCAGCAGTCCACAGGGGGCGCGGAACGAGCAGTACTTC.

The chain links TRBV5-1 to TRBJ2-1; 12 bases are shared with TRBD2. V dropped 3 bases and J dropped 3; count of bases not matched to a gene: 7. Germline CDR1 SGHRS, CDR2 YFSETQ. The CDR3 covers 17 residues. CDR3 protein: CASSSNPGLAGYNEQFF. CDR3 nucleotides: TGCGCCAGCAGCTCCAACCCGGGACTAGCGGGCTACAATGAGCAGTTCTTC. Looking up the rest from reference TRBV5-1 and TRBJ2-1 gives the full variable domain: KAGVTQTPRYLIKTRGQQVTLSCSPISGHRSVSWYQQTPGQGLQFLFEYFSETQRNKGNFPGRFSGRQFSNSRSEMNVSTLELGDSALYLCASSSNPGLAGYNEQFFGPGTRLTVL.

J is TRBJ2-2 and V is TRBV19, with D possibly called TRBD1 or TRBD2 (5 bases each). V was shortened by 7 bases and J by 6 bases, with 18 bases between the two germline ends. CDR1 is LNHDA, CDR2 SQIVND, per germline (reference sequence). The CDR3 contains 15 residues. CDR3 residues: CASKIGTQDPGELFF. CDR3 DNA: TGTGCCAGTAAGATTGGGACCCAGGACCCCGGGGAGCTGTTTTTT.

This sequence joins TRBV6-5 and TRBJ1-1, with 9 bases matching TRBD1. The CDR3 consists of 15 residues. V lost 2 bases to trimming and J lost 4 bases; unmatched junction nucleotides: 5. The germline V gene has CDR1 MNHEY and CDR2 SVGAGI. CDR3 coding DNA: TGTGCCAGCAGTTACCCGGGACAGGGTGCCACTGAAGCTTTCTTT. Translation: CASSYPGQGATEAFF.